This T cell receptor beta chain is drawn from a study of blood T cell repertoires in COVID-19. Study information: The United States, Italy and Spain supplied acute and convalescent COVID-19 samples.

Only one count was recorded for this clone. The V gene lost 3 bases and the J gene lost 2 bases, with 11 bases spanning the gap. CDR1 and CDR2 (germline): LNHDA, SQIVND (reference sequence). This CDR3 is 15 amino acids long. Only in-frame clones appear in the TCRdb table, and some are missing; sequencing was by immunoSEQ multiplex PCR. The repertoire holds a few hundred thousand clones, with 70% to 90% as singletons. The receptor comes from a woman in her forties or fifties with acute COVID-19. What was sequenced was PBMCs or T cells enriched from blood (not recorded which). The chain joins TRBV19 to TRBJ2-4; possible D gene TRBD1, 6 bases. CDR3 DNA sequence: TGTGCCAGTAGTATCGTTAGGGGGACCAAAAACATTCAGTACTTC. Translated, it gives CASSIVRGTKNIQYF.